One TCR beta chain is described in this entry. The data originate from a study of T cell changes during pregnancy in multiple sclerosis. The V and J ends lost 2 bases and 1 base, in that order; junction bases with no gene match: 12. Per germline, CDR1 SGHNT and CDR2 YYREEE (reference sequence). The CDR3 spans 17 residues. The assay was immunoSEQ multiplex PCR, and TCRdb's table has in-frame clones only and misses some. The sample has around 48,000 clones; 90% are singletons. The chain has TRBV5-4 and TRBJ2-7; 7 bases agree with TRBD1. The sample in question was CD8+ T cells from peripheral blood mononuclear cells, obtained before pregnancy. The sequence was collected from a female donor with multiple sclerosis, enrolled in a pregnancy study. The CDR3 nucleotides read TGTGCCAGCAGCTTTCTCCCCGGACAGGTGAGGTCCTACGAGCAGTACTTC. This encodes CASSFLPGQVRSYEQYF.